Listed below are T cell receptor beta chains from one sample, sequenced in a study of blood T cell repertoires in COVID-19. Libraries were prepared by immunoSEQ multiplex PCR; TCRdb keeps only in-frame clonotypes and omits some of them. The sample yields approximately 450,000 clones, 80% to 90% seen once. Input material: peripheral blood. All receptors derive from a woman in her twenties or thirties with acute or convalescent COVID-19. Each CDR3 is given with its conserved first and last residue. A D gene is named only where the DNA matches it firmly. Where a row states a size, it is once, few, many or the class of an expanded clone; other rows omit it.

d_gene	j_gene	abundance	v_gene	CDR3nt	CDR3aa
TRBD1	TRBJ1-6	NA	TRBV30	TGTGCCGGGACAGGGGACGGTACCCTCCACTTT	CAGTGDGTLHF
NA	TRBJ2-4	NA	TRBV25-1	TGTGCCAGCAGTGAATTGGGGAGACGGGGAAACATTCAGTACTTC	CASSELGRRGNIQYF
NA	TRBJ2-7	NA	TRBV3-1/TRBV3-2	TGTGCCAGCAGCCAGGGGGCACGTTACGAGCAGTACTTC	CASSQGARYEQYF
NA	TRBJ2-3	NA	TRBV10-3	TGTGCCATCAGTGCGAAATCACAATATAGCACAGATACGCAGTATTTT	CAISAKSQYSTDTQYF
NA	TRBJ2-2	NA	TRBV24-1	TGTGCCACCAGTGATTCGGCAGGGTTGGTCGGGGAGCTGTTTTTT	CATSDSAGLVGELFF
NA	TRBJ2-7	NA	TRBV14	TGTGCCAGCAGCCAACGAGCGGAAGCCTACGAGCAGTACTTC	CASSQRAEAYEQYF
TRBD1	TRBJ1-1	NA	TRBV6-5	TGTGCCAGCAGTAAGACAGGGGGATTGAGCACTGAAGCTTTCTTT	CASSKTGGLSTEAFF
TRBD2	TRBJ2-7	NA	TRBV19	TGTGCCAGTAGCACTAGCGGGGGCAACGAGCAGTACTTC	CASSTSGGNEQYF
NA	TRBJ2-1	NA	TRBV20-1	TGCAGTGCTAGTACTAGACGGGATCTATACAATGAGCAGTTCTTC	CSASTRRDLYNEQFF
NA	TRBJ2-2	NA	TRBV14	TGTGCCAGCAGCCAAGCGGGAGCCGGGGAGCTGTTTTTT	CASSQAGAGELFF
NA	TRBJ1-4	NA	TRBV25-1	TGTGCCAGTCCCGGGAAGAGCTGTAATGAAAAACTGTTTTTT	CASPGKSCNEKLFF
NA	TRBJ2-3	NA	TRBV5-1	TGCGCCAGCAGCGCGACTGCGTTTTGGGGCACAGATACGCAGTATTTT	CASSATAFWGTDTQYF
TRBD2	TRBJ2-7	NA	TRBV6-5	TGTGCCAGCAGAATCACTAGCGGGGGCTCCTACGAGCAGTACTTC	CASRITSGGSYEQYF
NA	TRBJ1-4	NA	TRBV6-5	TGTGCCAGCAGTTACAGTGGCAGGATAACGGAAAAACTGTTTTTT	CASSYSGRITEKLFF
NA	TRBJ1-1	NA	TRBV2	TGTGCCAGCATCATCTCAGGGGCAACTGAAGCTTTCTTT	CASIISGATEAFF
NA	TRBJ2-1	NA	TRBV7-2	TGTGCCAGCAGCTCCCCTCCTCCTTTCAGGGAAGGTCTCCTCAATGAGCAGTTCTTC	CASSSPPPFREGLLNEQFF
TRBD1	TRBJ1-2	NA	TRBV5-1	TGCGCCAGCGGTTTATTACAGGGGAAAGTCGGGGATGGCTACACCTTC	CASGLLQGKVGDGYTF
NA	TRBJ1-5	once	TRBV19	TGTGCCAGTAGTATTACCGGGAACCAGCCCCAGCATTTT	CASSITGNQPQHF